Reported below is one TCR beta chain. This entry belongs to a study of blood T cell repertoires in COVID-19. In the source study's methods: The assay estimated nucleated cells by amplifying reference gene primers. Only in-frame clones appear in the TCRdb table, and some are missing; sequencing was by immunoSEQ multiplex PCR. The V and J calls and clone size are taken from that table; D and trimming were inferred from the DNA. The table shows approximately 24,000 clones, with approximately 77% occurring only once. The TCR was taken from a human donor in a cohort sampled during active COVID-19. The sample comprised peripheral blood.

The CDR3 DNA reads TGTGCCAGCAGCGTAGGTCAGGTAAACACTGAAGCTTTCTTT. The encoded protein is CASSVGQVNTEAFF. The V gene is TRBV9, the J gene TRBJ1-1; D gene unclear. Trimming cost V 0 bases and J 2 bases, with 8 bases left between them. Germline assignment: CDR1 SGDLS and CDR2 YYNGEE. This CDR3 comprises 14 residues.